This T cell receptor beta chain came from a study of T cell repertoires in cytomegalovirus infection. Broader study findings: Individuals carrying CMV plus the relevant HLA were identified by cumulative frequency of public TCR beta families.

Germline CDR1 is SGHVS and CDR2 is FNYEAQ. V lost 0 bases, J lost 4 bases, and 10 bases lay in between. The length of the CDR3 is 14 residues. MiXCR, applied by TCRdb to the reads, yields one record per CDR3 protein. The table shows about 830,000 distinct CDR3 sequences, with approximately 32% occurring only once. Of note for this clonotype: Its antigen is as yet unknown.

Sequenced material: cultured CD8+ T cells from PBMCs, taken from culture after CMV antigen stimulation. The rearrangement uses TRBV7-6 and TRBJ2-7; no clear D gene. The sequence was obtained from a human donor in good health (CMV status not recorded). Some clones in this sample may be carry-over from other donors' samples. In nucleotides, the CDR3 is TGTGCCAGCAGCTTAGCGCGGCAGACATACGAGCAGTACTTC. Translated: CASSLARQTYEQYF.